Following are 28 T cell receptor beta chains from one sample sequenced in a study of T cell changes during pregnancy in multiple sclerosis. Some clones are missing from TCRdb's copy, which holds only in-frame ones; the method was immunoSEQ multiplex PCR. The data show nearly 45,000 clones, with about 96% seen just once and roughly 0.9% held by the top ten. Sequences were derived from peripheral blood, sampled in the second trimester of pregnancy. The receptors originated from a female donor with multiple sclerosis, enrolled in a pregnancy study.

The chain links TRBV15 to TRBJ1-1; D is perhaps TRBD1 (5 bases). Trimming left V 0 bases short and J 7 bases short, with 15 bases between. This CDR3 is built from 15 residues. Germline V gene data show CDR1 as LNHNV and CDR2 as YYDKDF (reference sequence). The CDR3 coding sequence is TGTGCCACCAGCAGAGATCGGTCAGGGATGGTTGAAGCTTTCTTT. Translated: CATSRDRSGMVEAFF. Looking up the rest from reference TRBV15 and TRBJ1-1 gives the full variable domain: DAMVIQNPRYQVTQFGKPVTLSCSQTLNHNVMYWYQQKSSQAPKLLFHYYDKDFNNEADTPDNFQSRRPNTSFCFLDIRSPGLGDTAMYLCATSRDRSGMVEAFFGQGTRLTVV.

The genes are TRBV9 and TRBJ2-2; D perhaps matches TRBD2 (7 bases). The CDR3 spans 16 residues. V was pared by 2 bases and J by 5 bases, with 16 bases between. Germline CDR1 is SGDLS and CDR2 is YYNGEE. In DNA form, the CDR3 reads TGTGCCAGCAGCGTCTCCGGGGGGCGGAGTACCGGGGAGCTGTTTTTT. It codes for CASSVSGGRSTGELFF.

This clone was picked up one time. The DNA for the CDR3 is TGTGCCAGCAGTGAAGTTAACGGAGTCTATGGCTACACCTTC. Protein: CASSEVNGVYGYTF. This chain connects TRBV6-1 to TRBJ1-2; D remains ambiguous. This CDR3 has 14 amino acids. The ends were cut back, 1 base at V and 4 bases at J, with 10 bases in the middle. Per the germline V gene, CDR1 is MNHNS and CDR2 is SASEGT.

The V call is TRBV4-3, the J call TRBJ2-2; 8 bases fit TRBD1. The ends lost 0 bases at V and 6 bases at J; junction bases unmatched: 3. Per germline, CDR1 LGHNA and CDR2 YSLEER. The CDR3 runs to 15 residues. The CDR3 coding sequence is TGCGCCAGCAGCCAAGACCAGGGGGCCTCCGGGGAGCTGTTTTTT. It is translated as CASSQDQGASGELFF.

The J gene is TRBJ2-3, the V gene TRBV11-2; 12 bases align to TRBD2. J lost 1 base, V lost 4 bases, and 3 bases had no gene match. The CDR3 contains 16 residues. The V gene's germline CDR1 is SGHAT and CDR2 FQNNGV. The CDR3 protein is CASSSTSGGRTDTQYF. Here the CDR3 DNA reads TGTGCCAGCAGCTCGACTAGCGGGGGCCGCACAGATACGCAGTATTTT.

This chain joins TRBV28 and TRBJ1-1; no firm D call. Germline assignment: CDR1 MDHEN and CDR2 SYDVKM. This CDR3 has 14 residues. V shed 4 bases and J shed 1 base, with 10 bases lying between them. The CDR3 bases are TGTGCCAGCAGTTGGGCAGGCCAGAACACTGAAGCTTTCTTT. Its protein is CASSWAGQNTEAFF.

V and J are TRBV2 and TRBJ1-4; TRBD1 matches at 8 bases. V lost 4 bases to trimming and J lost 7 bases; unmatched junction nucleotides: 2. The CDR3 length is 13 residues. Germline loops: CDR1 SNHLY, CDR2 FYNNEI. The CDR3 spells CASSAGGLEKLFF. The CDR3 DNA reads as TGTGCCAGCAGTGCAGGGGGCCTTGAAAAACTGTTTTTT.

The chain is built from TRBV7-2 and TRBJ2-5; D call uncertain. This CDR3 has 12 residues. CDR1 is SGHTA and CDR2 is FQGNSA in the germline V gene. V shed 0 bases and J shed 5 bases, with 4 bases lying between them. CDR3 sequence (DNA): TGTGCCAGCAGCTTAGCTCGTGAGACCCAGTACTTC. Encoded protein: CASSLARETQYF.

CDR3 in DNA: TGTGCCAGCAGTTACTCGCGGGGGAGCTCCTACAATGAGCAGTTCTTC. It codes for CASSYSRGSSYNEQFF. V and J are TRBV6-6 and TRBJ2-1; 7 bases agree with TRBD2. The V segment lost 0 bases and the J segment 0 bases; nucleotides outside the gene matches: 2. Per the germline V gene, CDR1 is MNHNY and CDR2 is SVGAGI (reference sequence). The CDR3 length is 16 residues.

In this sample, this clone turned up once. The chain joins TRBV11-2 to TRBJ2-6; TRBD1 might be the D (6 bases). The CDR3 is 16 residues long. V shed 5 bases and J shed 1 base, with 12 bases lying between them. Germline-derived CDR1 and CDR2 are SGHAT and FQNNGV. The CDR3 is CASSPLRGSGANVLTF. CDR3 DNA sequence: TGTGCCAGCAGCCCCCTCAGGGGATCTGGGGCCAACGTCCTGACTTTC.

The sample holds one count of this clone. The V gene is TRBV2, the J gene TRBJ1-1; 8 nucleotides agree with TRBD1. The V and J ends lost 3 bases and 9 bases, in that order; junction bases with no gene match: 9. The CDR3 sequence is 14 residues long. The germline V gene encodes CDR1 SNHLY and CDR2 FYNNEI. In nucleotides, the CDR3 is TGTGCCAGCAGTGACCCTCTCAGGGACAGGCAAGCTTTCTTT. This gives the protein CASSDPLRDRQAFF.

This chain links TRBV6-5 with TRBJ2-7; 10 nucleotides match TRBD2. The trim removed 5 bases at V and 3 bases at J, leaving 4 bases unmatched. CDR1 and CDR2 from the germline V gene are MNHEY and SVGAGI. CDR3 length: 14 residues. The DNA for the CDR3 is TGTGCCAGCAGTCGCCGGACTAGCGGCTACGAGCAGTACTTC. This codes for CASSRRTSGYEQYF.

The chain links TRBV18 to TRBJ2-5, with 12 bases identical to TRBD2. This CDR3 is built from 16 residues. V dropped 6 bases and J dropped 4; count of bases not matched to a gene: 9. CDR1 and CDR2 from the germline V gene are KGHSH and LQKENI. CDR3 DNA: TGTGCCAGCTCGCCCCGGACTAGCGGGGTTATAGAGACCCAGTACTTC. It codes for CASSPRTSGVIETQYF.

The chain has TRBV5-1 and TRBJ2-5; TRBD2 matches at 9 bases. Trimming removed 5 bases from V and 2 bases from J; junction bases left unmatched: 22. The CDR3 runs 20 residues. Germline V CDR1 and CDR2: SGHRS, YFSETQ. This CDR3 reads CASSVKIDAGGPRSQETQYF. CDR3 DNA sequence: TGCGCCAGCAGTGTGAAGATAGATGCGGGGGGGCCTCGGAGTCAAGAGACCCAGTACTTC.

This clone has only one observation. This chain uses TRBV19 with TRBJ1-2, with 9 positions matching TRBD1. Germline V lookup: CDR1 LNHDA, CDR2 SQIVND (reference sequence). The CDR3 spans 14 residues. J gave up 4 bases and V 4 bases, and 4 bases lay outside the gene matches. CDR3: CASSTLTGGYGYTF. The CDR3 DNA sequence: TGTGCCAGTAGTACCCTGACAGGGGGCTATGGCTACACCTTC.

The chain is built from TRBV5-1 and TRBJ1-1, with D hard to call. The CDR3 length is 14 residues. V lost 4 bases and J 4 bases, leaving 14 bases between the germline ends. The germline V gene encodes CDR1 SGHRS and CDR2 YFSETQ. The CDR3 loop reads CASSPGREGTEAFF. CDR3 coding DNA: TGCGCCAGCAGCCCGGGGAGGGAGGGCACTGAAGCTTTCTTT.

The chain combines TRBV7-2 with TRBJ2-3; possibly TRBD2 for D (7 bases). V was shortened by 2 bases and J by 2 bases, with 14 bases between the two germline ends. Germline V gene data show CDR1 as SGHTA and CDR2 as FQGNSA. The CDR3 runs 16 residues. CDR3 protein: CASSLSRGGVTDTQYF. In DNA, the CDR3 is TGTGCCAGCAGCTTATCCAGAGGGGGGGTCACAGATACGCAGTATTTT.

The CDR3 coding sequence is TGTGCCAGCAGCTTGGGCTCTAGCGGGGGGGCCGGCACAGATACGCAGTATTTT. It encodes CASSLGSSGGAGTDTQYF. The genes are TRBV5-4 and TRBJ2-3; 12 bases line up with TRBD2. This CDR3 is 18 amino acids long. The trim removed 0 bases at V and 1 base at J, leaving 6 bases unmatched. The V gene's germline CDR1 is SGHNT and CDR2 YYREEE (reference sequence).

The chain links TRBV18 to TRBJ2-3, with D unresolved. Germline V gene sequence: CDR1 KGHSH, CDR2 LQKENI. Trimming shortened V by 8 bases and J by 1 base, and 16 bases separated the two germline ends. CDR3 length: 15 amino acids. Here the CDR3 reads CASPRSSLGTDTQYF. The CDR3 region has the DNA TGTGCCAGCCCTCGGAGTAGCCTTGGCACAGATACGCAGTATTTT.

The genes are TRBV15 and TRBJ1-5, with D tentatively TRBD1 (5 bases). Germline loops: CDR1 LNHNV, CDR2 YYDKDF (reference sequence). This CDR3 spans 15 amino acids. The V end lost 0 bases, the J end lost 0 bases, and 6 bases lay between the germline ends. The CDR3 reads CATSREGGSNQPQHF. DNA of the CDR3: TGTGCCACCAGCAGAGAGGGGGGTAGCAATCAGCCCCAGCATTTT.

This rearrangement joins TRBV27 to TRBJ1-4; D is undetermined. The V gene's germline CDR1 is MNHEY and CDR2 SMNVEV (reference sequence). Trimming removed 1 base from V and 0 bases from J, with 6 bases in between. The CDR3 runs 15 residues. CDR3 sequence reads: CASSLFPATNEKLFF. In DNA form, the CDR3 reads TGTGCCAGCAGTTTATTTCCCGCAACTAATGAAAAACTGTTTTTT.

V and J are TRBV30 and TRBJ1-2; 8 nucleotides align to TRBD1. Germline trimming cut 2 bases from V and 4 bases from J; bases unmatched to any gene: 3. CDR1 and CDR2 from the germline V gene are GTSNPN and SVGIG (reference sequence). The CDR3 contains 13 residues. The CDR3 coding sequence is TGTGCCTGGAGTCGGGACAGGCCCTATGGCTACACCTTC. This translates into CAWSRDRPYGYTF.

This clone occurred once. The chain combines TRBV19 with TRBJ2-3, with 11 bases fitting TRBD2. CDR3 size: 15 residues. The V gene's germline CDR1 is LNHDA and CDR2 SQIVND (reference sequence). V lost 6 bases, J lost 1 base, and 3 bases stayed unmatched. The CDR3 here is CASSPGLAGTDTQYF. As DNA, the CDR3 is TGTGCCAGTAGCCCGGGACTAGCGGGCACAGATACGCAGTATTTT. Full variable domain (remainder filled in from reference TRBV19 and TRBJ2-3): DGGITQSPKYLFRKEGQNVTLSCEQNLNHDAMYWYRQDPGQGLRLIYYSQIVNDFQKGDIAEGYSVSREKKESFPLTVTSAQKNPTAFYLCASSPGLAGTDTQYFGPGTRLTVL.

The rearrangement joins TRBV30 to TRBJ2-3; D not resolved. Germline V lookup: CDR1 GTSNPN, CDR2 SVGIG (reference sequence). Trimming pared 0 bases from V and 0 bases from J, leaving 7 bases between. The CDR3 runs to 14 residues. The CDR3 region has the DNA TGTGCCTGGAGTGTCAGTATTAGCACAGATACGCAGTATTTT. Its protein product is CAWSVSISTDTQYF.

The rearrangement links TRBV5-1 to TRBJ1-2; maybe TRBD1 (6 bases). Germline CDR1 is SGHRS and CDR2 is YFSETQ. The CDR3 length is 13 residues. Trimming removed 4 bases from V and 5 bases from J, with 12 bases in between. This CDR3 reads CASSLTGLYGYTF. As DNA, the CDR3 is TGCGCCAGCAGCCTCACAGGGCTGTATGGCTACACCTTC. Together with reference TRBV5-1 and TRBJ1-2, the CDR3 gives the full variable domain: KAGVTQTPRYLIKTRGQQVTLSCSPISGHRSVSWYQQTPGQGLQFLFEYFSETQRNKGNFPGRFSGRQFSNSRSEMNVSTLELGDSALYLCASSLTGLYGYTFGSGTRLTVV.

V gene TRBV7-7 combines with J gene TRBJ2-1; 8 bases align to TRBD1. The germline V gene encodes CDR1 SSHAT and CDR2 FNYEAQ (reference sequence). The CDR3 extends over 13 amino acids. J gave up 9 bases and V 5 bases, and 6 bases lay outside the gene matches. CDR3 sequence: CASSPQGAGEQFF. CDR3 nucleotides: TGTGCCAGCAGCCCCCAGGGGGCCGGTGAGCAGTTCTTC. Full variable domain (rest looked up from reference TRBV7-7 and TRBJ2-1): GAGVSQSPRYKVTKRGQDVTLRCDPISSHATLYWYQQALGQGPEFLTYFNYEAQPDKSGLPSDRFSAERPEGSISTLTIQRTEQRDSAMYRCASSPQGAGEQFFGPGTRLTVL.

The CDR3 loop is CASSLGGSRTDTQYF. Written as DNA, the CDR3 is TGTGCCAGCAGCTTAGGTGGTAGCCGCACAGATACGCAGTATTTT. The rearrangement joins TRBV7-2 to TRBJ2-3; no clear D. Per germline, CDR1 SGHTA and CDR2 FQGNSA. The CDR3 has 15 residues. The V gene lost 1 base and the J gene lost 1 base, with 9 bases spanning the gap.

The V call is TRBV18, the J call TRBJ1-5; 7 nucleotides match TRBD1. The junction had 5 bases not matched to a gene; V was cut back by 5 bases and J by 7 bases. This CDR3 contains 13 residues. CDR1 is KGHSH and CDR2 is LQKENI in the germline V gene. As DNA, the CDR3 is TGTGCCAGCTCATCCAGGGGGGACCAGCCCCAGCATTTT. Its protein is CASSSRGDQPQHF.